This T cell receptor beta chain was recovered during a study of graft-versus-host responses after intestinal transplantation. Study-level information: Transplant types were multivisceral, liver-intestinal, or isolated intestinal. Induction with anti-thymocyte globulin, then tacrolimus and steroids for roughly three years, was given to all recipients.

Findings of the study overall: After transplant, early declines in HvG clones were associated with peak levels of circulating GvH clones. Graft-donor T cell macrochimerism in patients accompanied high graft-versus-host to host-versus-graft clonal ratios in allografts.

Sequenced by immunoSEQ multiplex PCR; TCRdb stores in-frame clones only, minus some. The table includes more than 95,000 clones, roughly nine tenths detected once. This clone appeared a single time. Antigen: not known. V lost 6 bases and J lost 3, with 11 bases in between. Germline-derived CDR1 and CDR2 are MNHEY and SVGAGI. The CDR3 runs to 14 residues. The rearrangement links TRBV6-5 to TRBJ2-2; D possibly corresponds to TRBD1 (5 bases). This TCR was recovered from a human donor who received an intestinal transplant. Specimen: unstimulated CD4+ T cells sorted from spleen or lymph node cells, collected before intestinal transplant. As DNA, the CDR3 is TGTGCCAGCAGCTTAGTGGGGCACACCGGGGAGCTGTTTTTT. The encoded protein is CASSLVGHTGELFF.